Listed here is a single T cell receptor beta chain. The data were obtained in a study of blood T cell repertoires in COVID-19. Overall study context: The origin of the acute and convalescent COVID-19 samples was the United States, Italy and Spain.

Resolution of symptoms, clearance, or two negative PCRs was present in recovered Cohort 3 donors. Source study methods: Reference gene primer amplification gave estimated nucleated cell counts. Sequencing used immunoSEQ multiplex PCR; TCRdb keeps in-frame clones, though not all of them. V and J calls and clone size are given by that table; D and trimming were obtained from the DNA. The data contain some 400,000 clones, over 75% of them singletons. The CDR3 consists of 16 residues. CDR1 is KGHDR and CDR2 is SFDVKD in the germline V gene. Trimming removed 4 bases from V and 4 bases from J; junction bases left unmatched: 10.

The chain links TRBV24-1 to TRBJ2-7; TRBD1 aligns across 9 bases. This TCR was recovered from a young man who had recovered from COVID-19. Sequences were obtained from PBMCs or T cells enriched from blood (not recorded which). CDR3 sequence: CATSDKKDRGAYEQYF. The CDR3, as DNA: TGTGCCACCAGTGACAAAAAGGACAGGGGCGCATACGAGCAGTACTTC.